Below, one TCR beta chain is given with its context. This table comes from immunoSEQ multiplex PCR, and its TCRdb copy is limited to in-frame clones, with some not included. The sample has around 2.5 million clones; roughly 93% are singletons. The data were taken from a study of shared clonotypes between healthy human individuals. In germline, CDR1 is MDHEN, CDR2 SYDVKM. The CDR3 is 17 amino acids. V lost 3 bases to trimming and J lost 5 bases; unmatched junction nucleotides: 10. The chain couples TRBV28 to TRBJ1-2; TRBD1 aligns across 12 bases. The specimen was naive CD4+ T cells from PBMCs. The sample's subset: CD45RA+ positively selected. The sequence was obtained from a young man in good health. Some clones in this sample may be carry-over from other donors' samples. The CDR3 DNA sequence: TGTGCCAGCAGTTTGCCGGGACAGGGGGCGCGACGGTATGGCTACACCTTC. This sequence encodes CASSLPGQGARRYGYTF.